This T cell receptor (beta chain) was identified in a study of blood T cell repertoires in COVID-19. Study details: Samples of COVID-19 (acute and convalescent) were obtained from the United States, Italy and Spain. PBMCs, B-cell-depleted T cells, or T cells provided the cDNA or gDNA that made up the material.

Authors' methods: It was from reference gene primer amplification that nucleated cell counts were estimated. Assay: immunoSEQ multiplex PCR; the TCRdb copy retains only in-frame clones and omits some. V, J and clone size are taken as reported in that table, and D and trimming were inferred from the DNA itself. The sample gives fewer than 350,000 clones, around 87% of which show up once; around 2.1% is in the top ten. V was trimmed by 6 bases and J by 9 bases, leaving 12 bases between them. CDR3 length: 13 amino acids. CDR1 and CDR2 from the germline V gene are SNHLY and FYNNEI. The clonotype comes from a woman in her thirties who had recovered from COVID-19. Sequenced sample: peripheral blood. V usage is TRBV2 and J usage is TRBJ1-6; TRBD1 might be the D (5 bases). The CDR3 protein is CASRALGGSPLHF. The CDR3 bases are TGTGCCAGCAGGGCCCTGGGGGGTTCACCCCTCCACTTT.